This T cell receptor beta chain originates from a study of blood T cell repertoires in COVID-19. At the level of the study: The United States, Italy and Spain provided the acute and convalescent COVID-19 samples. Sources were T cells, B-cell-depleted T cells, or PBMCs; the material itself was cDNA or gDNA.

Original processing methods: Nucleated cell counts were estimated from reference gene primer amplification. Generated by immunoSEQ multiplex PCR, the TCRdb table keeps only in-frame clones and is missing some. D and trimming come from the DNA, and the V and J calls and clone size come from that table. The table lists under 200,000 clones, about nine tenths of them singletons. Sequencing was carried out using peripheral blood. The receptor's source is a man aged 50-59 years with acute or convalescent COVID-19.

In DNA, the CDR3 is TGTGCCAGTAGTATGGGCCGCGGGGCAAGTCAGCCCCAGCATTTT. This gives the protein CASSMGRGASQPQHF. The chain combines TRBV19 with TRBJ1-5; maybe TRBD1 (5 bases). The V and J ends lost 3 bases and 6 bases respectively, with 15 bases between them. In germline, CDR1 is LNHDA, CDR2 SQIVND (reference sequence). The CDR3 totals 15 residues. The full variable domain, completed using reference TRBV19 and TRBJ1-5, is DGGITQSPKYLFRKEGQNVTLSCEQNLNHDAMYWYRQDPGQGLRLIYYSQIVNDFQKGDIAEGYSVSREKKESFPLTVTSAQKNPTAFYLCASSMGRGASQPQHFGDGTRLSIL.